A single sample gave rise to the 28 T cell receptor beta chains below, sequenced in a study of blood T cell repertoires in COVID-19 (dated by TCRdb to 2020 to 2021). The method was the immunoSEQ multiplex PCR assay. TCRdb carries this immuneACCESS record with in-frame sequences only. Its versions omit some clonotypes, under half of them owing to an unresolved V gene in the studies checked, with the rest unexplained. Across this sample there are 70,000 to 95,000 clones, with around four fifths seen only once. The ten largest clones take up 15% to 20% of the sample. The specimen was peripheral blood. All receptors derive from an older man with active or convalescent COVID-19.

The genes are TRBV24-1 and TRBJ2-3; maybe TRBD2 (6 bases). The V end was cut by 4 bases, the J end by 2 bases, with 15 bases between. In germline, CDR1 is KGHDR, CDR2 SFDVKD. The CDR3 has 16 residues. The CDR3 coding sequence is TGTGCCACCAGTGAGGGGACTTTCCTCACCACAGATACGCAGTATTTT. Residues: CATSEGTFLTTDTQYF.

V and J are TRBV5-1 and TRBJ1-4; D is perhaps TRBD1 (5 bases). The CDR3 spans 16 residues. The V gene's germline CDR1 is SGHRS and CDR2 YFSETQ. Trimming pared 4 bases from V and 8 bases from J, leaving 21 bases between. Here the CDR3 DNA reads TGCGCCAGCAGCATCCGACCAGACAGAGGTTACGAAAAACTGTTTTTT. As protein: CASSIRPDRGYEKLFF.

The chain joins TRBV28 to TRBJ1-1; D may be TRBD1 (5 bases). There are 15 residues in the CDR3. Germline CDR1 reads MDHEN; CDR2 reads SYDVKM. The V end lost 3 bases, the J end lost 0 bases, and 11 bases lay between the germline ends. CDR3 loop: CASSLPVRVNTEAFF. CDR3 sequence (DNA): TGTGCCAGCAGTTTGCCGGTCAGGGTGAACACTGAAGCTTTCTTT.

The chain's CDR3 is CASSPGTGGRETQYF. CDR3 bases: TGTGCCAGCAGTCCAGGGACAGGGGGCCGAGAGACCCAGTACTTC. The chain employs TRBV28 and TRBJ2-5; 12 bases fit TRBD1. Per the germline V gene, CDR1 is MDHEN and CDR2 is SYDVKM. This CDR3 has 15 residues. J was trimmed by 4 bases and V by 5 bases; bases with no gene match: 5.

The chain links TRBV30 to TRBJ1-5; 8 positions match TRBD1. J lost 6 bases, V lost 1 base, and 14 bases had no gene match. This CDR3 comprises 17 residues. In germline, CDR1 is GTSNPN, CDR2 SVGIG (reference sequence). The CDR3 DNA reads TGTGCCTGGAGTGCTGGGGGTAGGGGACAGGCCTCTCAGCCCCAGCATTTT. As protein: CAWSAGGRGQASQPQHF.

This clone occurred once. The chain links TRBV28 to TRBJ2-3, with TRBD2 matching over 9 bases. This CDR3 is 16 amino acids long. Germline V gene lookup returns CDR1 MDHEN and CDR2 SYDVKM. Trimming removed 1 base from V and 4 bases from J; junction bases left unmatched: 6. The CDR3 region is CASSLYGGRASDTQYF. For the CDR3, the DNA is TGTGCCAGCAGTTTATACGGCGGGAGGGCCTCAGATACGCAGTATTTT.

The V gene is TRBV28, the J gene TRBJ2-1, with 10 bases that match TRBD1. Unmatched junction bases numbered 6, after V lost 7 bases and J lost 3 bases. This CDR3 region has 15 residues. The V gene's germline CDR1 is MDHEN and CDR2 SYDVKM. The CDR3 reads CASTSGQGVYNEQFF. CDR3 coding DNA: TGTGCCAGCACCTCTGGACAGGGGGTCTACAATGAGCAGTTCTTC.

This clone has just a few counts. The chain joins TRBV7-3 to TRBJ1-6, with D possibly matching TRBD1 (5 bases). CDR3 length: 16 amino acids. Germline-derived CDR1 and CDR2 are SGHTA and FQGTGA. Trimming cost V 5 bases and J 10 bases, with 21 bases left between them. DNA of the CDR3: TGTGCCAGCAGCCTCGACAGACCGGGCCGGGGGTCACCCCTCCACTTT. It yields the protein CASSLDRPGRGSPLHF.

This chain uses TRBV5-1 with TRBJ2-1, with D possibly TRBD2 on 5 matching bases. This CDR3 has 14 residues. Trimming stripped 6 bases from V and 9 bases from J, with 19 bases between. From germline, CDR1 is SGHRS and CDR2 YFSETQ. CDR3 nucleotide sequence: TGCGCCAGCACCCAACAATACTCAGCGGTTGAGCAGTTCTTC. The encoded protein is CASTQQYSAVEQFF.

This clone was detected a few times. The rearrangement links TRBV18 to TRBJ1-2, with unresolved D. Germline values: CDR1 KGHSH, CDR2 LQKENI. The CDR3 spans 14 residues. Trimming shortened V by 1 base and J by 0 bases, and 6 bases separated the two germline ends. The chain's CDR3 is CASSPQETNYGYTF. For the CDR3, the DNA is TGTGCCAGCTCACCACAGGAGACTAACTATGGCTACACCTTC.

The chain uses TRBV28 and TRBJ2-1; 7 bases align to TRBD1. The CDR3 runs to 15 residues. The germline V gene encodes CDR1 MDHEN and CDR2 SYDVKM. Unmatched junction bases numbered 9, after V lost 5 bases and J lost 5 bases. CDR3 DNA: TGTGCCAGCAGTACAACTAGGGGGCCGGACAATGAGCAGTTCTTC. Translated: CASSTTRGPDNEQFF.

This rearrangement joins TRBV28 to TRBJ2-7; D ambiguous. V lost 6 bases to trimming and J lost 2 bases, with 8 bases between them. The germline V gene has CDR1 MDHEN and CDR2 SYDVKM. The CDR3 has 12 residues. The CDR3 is CASSQAPYEQYV. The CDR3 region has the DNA TGTGCCAGCAGCCAGGCGCCCTACGAGCAGTACGTC.

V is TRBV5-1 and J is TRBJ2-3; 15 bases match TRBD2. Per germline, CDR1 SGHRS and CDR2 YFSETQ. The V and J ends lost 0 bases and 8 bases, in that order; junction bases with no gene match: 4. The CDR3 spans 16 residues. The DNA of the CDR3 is TGCGCCAGCAGCTTGGTCGGGACTAGCGGGGGGTCTACGCAGTATTTT. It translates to CASSLVGTSGGSTQYF. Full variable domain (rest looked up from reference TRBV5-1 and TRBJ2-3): KAGVTQTPRYLIKTRGQQVTLSCSPISGHRSVSWYQQTPGQGLQFLFEYFSETQRNKGNFPGRFSGRQFSNSRSEMNVSTLELGDSALYLCASSLVGTSGGSTQYFGPGTRLTVL.

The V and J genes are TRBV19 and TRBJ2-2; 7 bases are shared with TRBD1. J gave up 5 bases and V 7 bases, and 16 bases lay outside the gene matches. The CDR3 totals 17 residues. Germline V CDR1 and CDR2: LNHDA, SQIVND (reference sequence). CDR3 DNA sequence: TGTGCCAGTACCCCGATAAGACAGGGTGGCCAGACCGGGGAGCTGTTTTTT. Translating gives CASTPIRQGGQTGELFF. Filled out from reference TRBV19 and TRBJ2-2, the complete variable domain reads DGGITQSPKYLFRKEGQNVTLSCEQNLNHDAMYWYRQDPGQGLRLIYYSQIVNDFQKGDIAEGYSVSREKKESFPLTVTSAQKNPTAFYLCASTPIRQGGQTGELFFGEGSRLTVL.

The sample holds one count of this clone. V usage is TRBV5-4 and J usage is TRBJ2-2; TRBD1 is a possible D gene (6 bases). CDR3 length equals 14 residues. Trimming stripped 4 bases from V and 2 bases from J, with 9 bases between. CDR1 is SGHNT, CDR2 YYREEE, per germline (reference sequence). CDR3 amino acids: CASSQDRNTGELFF. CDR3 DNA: TGTGCCAGCAGCCAGGACAGAAACACCGGGGAGCTGTTTTTT. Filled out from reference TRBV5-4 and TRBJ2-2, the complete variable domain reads ETGVTQSPTHLIKTRGQQVTLRCSSQSGHNTVSWYQQALGQGPQFIFQYYREEENGRGNFPPRFSGLQFPNYSSELNVNALELDDSALYLCASSQDRNTGELFFGEGSRLTVL.

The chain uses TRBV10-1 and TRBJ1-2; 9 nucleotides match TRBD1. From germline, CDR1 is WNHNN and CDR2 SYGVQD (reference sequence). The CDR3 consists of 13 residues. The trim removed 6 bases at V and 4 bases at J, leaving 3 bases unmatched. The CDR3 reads CASSRDRVYGYTF. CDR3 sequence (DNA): TGCGCCAGCAGCCGGGACAGGGTCTATGGCTACACCTTC.

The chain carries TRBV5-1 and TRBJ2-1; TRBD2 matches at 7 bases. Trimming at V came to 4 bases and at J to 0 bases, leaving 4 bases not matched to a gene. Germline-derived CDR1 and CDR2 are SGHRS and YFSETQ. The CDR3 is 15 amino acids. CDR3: CASSGASGSYNEQFF. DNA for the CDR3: TGCGCCAGCAGCGGAGCTAGCGGCTCCTACAATGAGCAGTTCTTC.

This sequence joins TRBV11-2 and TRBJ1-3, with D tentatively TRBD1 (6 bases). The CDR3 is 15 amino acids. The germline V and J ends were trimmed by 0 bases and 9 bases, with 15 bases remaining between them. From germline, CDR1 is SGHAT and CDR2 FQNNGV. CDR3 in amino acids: CASSLEGRGRTTIYF. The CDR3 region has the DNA TGTGCCAGCAGCTTAGAGGGCAGGGGCCGAACCACCATATATTTT.

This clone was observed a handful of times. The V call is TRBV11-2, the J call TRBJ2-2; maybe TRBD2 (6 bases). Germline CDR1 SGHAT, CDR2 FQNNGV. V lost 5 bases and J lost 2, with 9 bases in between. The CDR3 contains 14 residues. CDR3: CASSRGINTGELFF. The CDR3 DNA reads TGTGCCAGCAGCCGCGGGATAAACACCGGGGAGCTGTTTTTT.

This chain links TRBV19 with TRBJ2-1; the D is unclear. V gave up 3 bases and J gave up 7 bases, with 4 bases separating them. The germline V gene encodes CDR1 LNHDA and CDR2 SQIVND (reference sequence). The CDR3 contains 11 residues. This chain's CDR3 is CASSIVNEQFF. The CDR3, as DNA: TGTGCCAGTAGTATCGTGAATGAGCAGTTCTTC.

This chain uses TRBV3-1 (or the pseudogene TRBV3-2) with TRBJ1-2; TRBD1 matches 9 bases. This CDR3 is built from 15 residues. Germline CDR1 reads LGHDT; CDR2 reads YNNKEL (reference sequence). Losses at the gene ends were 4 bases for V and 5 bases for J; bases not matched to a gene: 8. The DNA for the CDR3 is TGTGCCAGCAGCCCATGGACAGGGGAAAAGTATGGCTACACCTTC. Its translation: CASSPWTGEKYGYTF.

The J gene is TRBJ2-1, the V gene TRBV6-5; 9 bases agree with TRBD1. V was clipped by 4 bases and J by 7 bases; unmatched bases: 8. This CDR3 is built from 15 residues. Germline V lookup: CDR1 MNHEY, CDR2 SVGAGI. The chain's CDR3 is CASSFDRGIWNEQFF. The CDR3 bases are TGTGCCAGCAGTTTCGACAGGGGGATTTGGAATGAGCAGTTCTTC.

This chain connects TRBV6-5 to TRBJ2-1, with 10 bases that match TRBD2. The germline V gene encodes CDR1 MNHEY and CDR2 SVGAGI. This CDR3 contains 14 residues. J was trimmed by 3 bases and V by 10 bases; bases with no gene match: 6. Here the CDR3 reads CAISPSGSYNEQFF. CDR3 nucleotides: TGTGCCATATCTCCTAGCGGGAGCTACAATGAGCAGTTCTTC.

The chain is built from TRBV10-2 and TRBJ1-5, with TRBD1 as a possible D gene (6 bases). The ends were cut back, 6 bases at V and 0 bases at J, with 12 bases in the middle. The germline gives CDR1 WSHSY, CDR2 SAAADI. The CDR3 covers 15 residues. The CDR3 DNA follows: TGCGCCAGCAGAATGGGGGGGGCTAGCAATCAGCCCCAGCATTTT. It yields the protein CASRMGGASNQPQHF.

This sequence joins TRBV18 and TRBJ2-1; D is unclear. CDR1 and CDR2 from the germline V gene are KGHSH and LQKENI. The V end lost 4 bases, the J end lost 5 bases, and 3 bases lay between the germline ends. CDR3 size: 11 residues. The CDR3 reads CASSLNNEQFF. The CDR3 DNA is TGTGCCAGCTCACTAAACAATGAGCAGTTCTTC.

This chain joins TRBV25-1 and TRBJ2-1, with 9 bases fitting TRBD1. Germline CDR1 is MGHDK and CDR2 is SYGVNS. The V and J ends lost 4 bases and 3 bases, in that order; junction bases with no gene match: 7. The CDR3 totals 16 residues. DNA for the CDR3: TGTGCCAGCAGTGCATCCGGGACAGGGCACTACAATGAGCAGTTCTTC. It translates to CASSASGTGHYNEQFF.

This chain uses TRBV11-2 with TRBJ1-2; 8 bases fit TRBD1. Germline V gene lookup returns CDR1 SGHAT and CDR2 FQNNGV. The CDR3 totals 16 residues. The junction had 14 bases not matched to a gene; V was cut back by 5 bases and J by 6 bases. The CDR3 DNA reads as TGTGCCAGCAGCCCTCTACGATCGACAGGGGTTAATGGCTACACCTTC. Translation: CASSPLRSTGVNGYTF.

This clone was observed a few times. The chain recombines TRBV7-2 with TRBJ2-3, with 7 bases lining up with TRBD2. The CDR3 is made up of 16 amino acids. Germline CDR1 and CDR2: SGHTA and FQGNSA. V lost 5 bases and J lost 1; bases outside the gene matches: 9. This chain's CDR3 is CASSPEAAGGTDTQYF. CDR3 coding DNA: TGTGCCAGCAGCCCCGAGGCGGCGGGGGGCACAGATACGCAGTATTTT.